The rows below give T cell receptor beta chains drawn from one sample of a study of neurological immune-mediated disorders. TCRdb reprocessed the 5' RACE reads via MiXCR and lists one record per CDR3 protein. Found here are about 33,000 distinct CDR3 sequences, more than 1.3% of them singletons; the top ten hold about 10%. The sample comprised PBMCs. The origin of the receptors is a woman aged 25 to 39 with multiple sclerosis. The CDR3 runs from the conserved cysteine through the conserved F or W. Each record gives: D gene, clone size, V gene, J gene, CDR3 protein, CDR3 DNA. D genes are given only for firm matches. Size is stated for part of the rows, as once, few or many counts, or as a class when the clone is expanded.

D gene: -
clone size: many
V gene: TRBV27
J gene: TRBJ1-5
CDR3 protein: CASSLRGSQPQHF
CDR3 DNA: TGTGCCAGCAGTCTCAGAGGGAGCCAGCCCCAGCATTTT

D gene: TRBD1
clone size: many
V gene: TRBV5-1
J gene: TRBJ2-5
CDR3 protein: CASRTGTEETQYF
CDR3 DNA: TGCGCCAGCCGAACCGGGACAGAAGAGACCCAGTACTTC

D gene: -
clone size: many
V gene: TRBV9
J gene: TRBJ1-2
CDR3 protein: CASSPGPDTTNYGYTF
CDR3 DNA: TGTGCCAGCAGCCCTGGACCGGATACGACTAACTATGGCTACACCTTC

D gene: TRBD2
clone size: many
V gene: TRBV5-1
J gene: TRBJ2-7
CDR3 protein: CASSSSPGLVSEQYF
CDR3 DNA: TGCGCCAGCAGCTCCTCCCCGGGACTAGTTTCCGAGCAGTACTTC

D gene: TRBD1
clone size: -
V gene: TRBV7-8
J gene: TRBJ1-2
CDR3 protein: CASSLRDSGRQGGRYTF
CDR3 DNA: TGTGCCAGCAGCTTACGGGACTCTGGTCGGCAGGGGGGTCGCTACACCTTC

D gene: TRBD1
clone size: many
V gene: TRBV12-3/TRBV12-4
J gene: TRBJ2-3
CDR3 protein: CASNDQGADTQYF
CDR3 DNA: TGTGCCAGCAACGACCAGGGGGCGGATACGCAGTATTTT

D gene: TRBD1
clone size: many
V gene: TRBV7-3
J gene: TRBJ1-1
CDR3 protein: CASSLDRVTEAFF
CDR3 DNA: TGTGCCAGCAGCTTAGACAGGGTCACTGAAGCTTTCTTT

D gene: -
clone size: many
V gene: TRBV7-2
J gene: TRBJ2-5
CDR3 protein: CASSLAPGGQETQYF
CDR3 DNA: TGTGCCAGCAGCTTAGCCCCGGGCGGCCAAGAGACCCAGTACTTC

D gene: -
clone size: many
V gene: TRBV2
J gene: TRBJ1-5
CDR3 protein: CASSEGQGHQPQHF
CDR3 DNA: TGTGCCAGCAGTGAAGGGCAGGGACATCAGCCCCAGCATTTT

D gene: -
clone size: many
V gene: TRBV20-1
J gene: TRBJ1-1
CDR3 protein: CSAIERGRAYAFF
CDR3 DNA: TGCAGTGCTATAGAGCGTGGGAGGGCTTACGCTTTCTTT

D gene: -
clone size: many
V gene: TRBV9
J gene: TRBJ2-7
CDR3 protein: CASSVGMENEQYF
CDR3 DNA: TGTGCCAGCAGCGTAGGAATGGAAAACGAGCAGTACTTC

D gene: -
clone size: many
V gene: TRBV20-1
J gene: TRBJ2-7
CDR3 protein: CSAKERFSEQYF
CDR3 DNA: TGCAGTGCTAAGGAAAGGTTCTCCGAGCAGTACTTC

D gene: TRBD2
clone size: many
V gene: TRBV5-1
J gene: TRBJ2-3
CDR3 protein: CASRSSGHSTDTQYF
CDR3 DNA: TGCGCCAGCAGGTCTAGCGGCCATAGCACAGATACGCAGTATTTT

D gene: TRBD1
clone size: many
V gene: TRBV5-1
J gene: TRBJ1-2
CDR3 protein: CASSLYAGQNYGYTF
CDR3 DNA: TGCGCCAGCAGCTTGTATGCGGGACAGAACTATGGCTACACCTTC

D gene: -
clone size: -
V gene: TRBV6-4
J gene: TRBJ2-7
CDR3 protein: CASSESRTYYEQYF
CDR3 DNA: TGTGCCAGCAGTGAGTCCAGGACCTACTACGAGCAGTACTTC

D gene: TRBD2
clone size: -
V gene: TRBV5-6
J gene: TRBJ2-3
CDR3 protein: CASSRGLAGGDTQYF
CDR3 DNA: TGTGCCAGCAGCAGGGGACTAGCGGGTGGAGATACGCAGTATTTT

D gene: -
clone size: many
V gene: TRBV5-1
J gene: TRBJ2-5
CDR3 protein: CASSPREGTRETQYF
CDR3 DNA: TGCGCCAGCAGCCCCCGGGAAGGGACGAGGGAGACCCAGTACTTC

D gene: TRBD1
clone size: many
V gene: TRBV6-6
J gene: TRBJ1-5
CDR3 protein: CASSRDREDQPQHF
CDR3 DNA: TGTGCCAGCAGCCGGGACAGGGAGGATCAGCCCCAGCATTTT

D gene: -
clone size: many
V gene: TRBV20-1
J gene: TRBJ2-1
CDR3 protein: CSAGGITSPGNEQFF
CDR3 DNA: TGCAGTGCTGGAGGAATCACTAGCCCAGGCAATGAGCAGTTCTTC

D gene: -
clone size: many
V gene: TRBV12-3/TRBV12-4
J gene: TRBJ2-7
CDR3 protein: CASTSGWDPYEQYF
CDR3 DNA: TGTGCCAGCACTTCTGGGTGGGACCCGTACGAGCAGTACTTC

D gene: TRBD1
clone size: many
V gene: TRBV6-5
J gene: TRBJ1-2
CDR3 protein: CASSPDRGYGYTF
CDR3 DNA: TGTGCCAGCAGTCCAGACAGGGGCTATGGCTACACCTTC

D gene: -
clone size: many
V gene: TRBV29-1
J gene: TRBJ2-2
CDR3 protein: CSARVVDRGAGELFF
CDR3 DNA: TGCAGCGCCCGGGTGGTGGACCGCGGCGCCGGGGAGCTGTTTTTT

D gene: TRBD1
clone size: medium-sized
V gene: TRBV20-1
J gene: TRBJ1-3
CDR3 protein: CSARSMTHRGGNTIYF
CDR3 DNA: TGCAGTGCTAGATCAATGACCCACAGGGGTGGAAACACCATATATTTT

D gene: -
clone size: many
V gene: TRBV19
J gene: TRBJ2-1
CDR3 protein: CASSIVDEQFF
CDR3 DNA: TGTGCCAGTAGTATTGTCGATGAGCAGTTCTTC

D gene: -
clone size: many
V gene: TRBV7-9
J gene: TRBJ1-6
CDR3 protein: CASGRGDPYNSPLHF
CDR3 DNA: TGTGCCAGCGGACGAGGCGATCCCTATAATTCACCCCTCCACTTT

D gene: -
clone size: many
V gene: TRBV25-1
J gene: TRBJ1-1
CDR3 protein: CASSESGRGEAFF
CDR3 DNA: TGTGCCAGCAGTGAATCGGGGAGGGGGGAAGCTTTCTTT

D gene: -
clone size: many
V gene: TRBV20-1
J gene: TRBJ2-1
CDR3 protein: CSASTTASYNEQFF
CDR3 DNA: TGCAGTGCTAGTACTACGGCTAGCTACAATGAGCAGTTCTTC

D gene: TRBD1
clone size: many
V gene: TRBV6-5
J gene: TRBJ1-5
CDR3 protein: CASSDYRGSQPQHF
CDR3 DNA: TGTGCCAGCAGCGATTACAGGGGTAGTCAGCCCCAGCATTTT

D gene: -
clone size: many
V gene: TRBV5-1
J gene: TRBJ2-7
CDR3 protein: CASSLHQFSYEQYF
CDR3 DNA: TGCGCCAGCAGCTTGCATCAATTCTCCTACGAGCAGTACTTC

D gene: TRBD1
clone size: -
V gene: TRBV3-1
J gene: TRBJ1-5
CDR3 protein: CASSSTGGGATQNF
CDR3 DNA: TGTGCCAGCAGCTCGACAGGGGGCGGAGCGACCCAGAATTTT

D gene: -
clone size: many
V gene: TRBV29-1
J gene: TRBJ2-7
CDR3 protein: CSVRWSYEQYF
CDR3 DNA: TGCAGCGTTAGGTGGTCCTACGAGCAGTACTTC